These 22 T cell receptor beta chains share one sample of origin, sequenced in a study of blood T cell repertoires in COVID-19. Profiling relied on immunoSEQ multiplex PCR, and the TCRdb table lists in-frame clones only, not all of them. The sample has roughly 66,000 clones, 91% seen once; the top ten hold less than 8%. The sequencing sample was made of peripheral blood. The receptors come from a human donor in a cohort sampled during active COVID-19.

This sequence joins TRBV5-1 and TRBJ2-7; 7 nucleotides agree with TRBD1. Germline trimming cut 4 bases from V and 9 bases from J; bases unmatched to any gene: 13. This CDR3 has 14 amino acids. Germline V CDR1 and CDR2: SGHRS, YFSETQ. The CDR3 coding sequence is TGCGCCAGCAGCCCAATTCGGGACAGCGGTTTGCAGTACTTC. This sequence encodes CASSPIRDSGLQYF.

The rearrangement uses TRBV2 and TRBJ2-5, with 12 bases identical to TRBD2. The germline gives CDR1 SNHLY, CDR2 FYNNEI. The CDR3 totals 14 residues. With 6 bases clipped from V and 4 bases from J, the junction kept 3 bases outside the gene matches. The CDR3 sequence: CASRATSGGETQYF. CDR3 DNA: TGTGCCAGCAGGGCGACTAGCGGGGGAGAGACCCAGTACTTC.

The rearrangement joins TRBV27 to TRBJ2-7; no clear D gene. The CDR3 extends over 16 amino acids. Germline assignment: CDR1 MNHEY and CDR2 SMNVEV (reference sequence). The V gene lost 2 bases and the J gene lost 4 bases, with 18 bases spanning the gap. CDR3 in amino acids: CASSLKPLIDEYEQYF. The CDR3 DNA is TGTGCCAGCAGTTTAAAGCCCTTAATAGATGAGTACGAGCAGTACTTC.

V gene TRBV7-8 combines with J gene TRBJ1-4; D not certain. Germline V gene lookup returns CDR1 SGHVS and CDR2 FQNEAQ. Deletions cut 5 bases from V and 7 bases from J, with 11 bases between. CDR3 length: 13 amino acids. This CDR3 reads CASSPRVVEKLFF. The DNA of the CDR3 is TGTGCCAGCAGCCCGAGGGTGGTTGAAAAACTGTTTTTT.

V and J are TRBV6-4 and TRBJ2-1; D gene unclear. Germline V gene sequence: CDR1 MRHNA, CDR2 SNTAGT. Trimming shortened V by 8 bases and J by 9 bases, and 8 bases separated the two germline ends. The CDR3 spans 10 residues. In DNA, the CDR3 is TGTGCCAGCCGACAAGCTGAGCAGTTCTTC. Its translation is CASRQAEQFF.

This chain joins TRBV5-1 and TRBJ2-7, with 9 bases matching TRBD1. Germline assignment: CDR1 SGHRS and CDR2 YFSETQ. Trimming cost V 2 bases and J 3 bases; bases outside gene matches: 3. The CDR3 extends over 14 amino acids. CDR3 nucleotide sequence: TGCGCCAGCAGCTTCCGGGACAGGGTCTACGAGCAGTACTTC. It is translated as CASSFRDRVYEQYF.

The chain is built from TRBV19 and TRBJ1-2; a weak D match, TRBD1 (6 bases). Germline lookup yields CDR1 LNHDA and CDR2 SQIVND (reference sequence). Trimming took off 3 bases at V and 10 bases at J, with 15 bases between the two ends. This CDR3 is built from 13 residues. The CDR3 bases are TGTGCCAGTAGTATCGGTGACAGGAGCGTCTACACCTTC. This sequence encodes CASSIGDRSVYTF.

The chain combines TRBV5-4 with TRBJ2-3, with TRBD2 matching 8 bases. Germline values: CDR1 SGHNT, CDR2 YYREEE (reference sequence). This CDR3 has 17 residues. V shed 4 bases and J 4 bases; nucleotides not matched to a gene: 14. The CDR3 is CASSLGVLAGGSDTQYF. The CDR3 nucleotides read TGTGCCAGCAGCCTGGGGGTGCTGGCGGGAGGATCAGATACGCAGTATTTT.

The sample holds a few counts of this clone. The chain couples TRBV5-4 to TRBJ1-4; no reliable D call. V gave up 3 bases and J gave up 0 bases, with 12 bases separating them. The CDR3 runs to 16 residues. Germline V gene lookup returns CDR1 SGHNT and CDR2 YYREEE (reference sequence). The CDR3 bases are TGTGCCAGCAGCTCACCCGGAGGTGCAACTAATGAAAAACTGTTTTTT. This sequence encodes CASSSPGGATNEKLFF.

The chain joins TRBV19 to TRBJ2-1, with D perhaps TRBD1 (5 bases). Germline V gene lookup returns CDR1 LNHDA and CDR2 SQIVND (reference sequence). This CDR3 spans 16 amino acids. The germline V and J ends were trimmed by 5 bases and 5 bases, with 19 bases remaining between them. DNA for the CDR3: TGTGCCAGTAGTCCCGCAGGGCTCCAGCTCCACAATGAGCAGTTCTTC. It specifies CASSPAGLQLHNEQFF.

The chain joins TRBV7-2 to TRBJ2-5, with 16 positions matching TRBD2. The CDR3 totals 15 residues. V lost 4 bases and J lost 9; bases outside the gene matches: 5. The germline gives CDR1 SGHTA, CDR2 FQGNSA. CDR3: CASSSAGLAGGPQYF. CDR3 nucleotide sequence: TGTGCCAGCAGCTCCGCGGGACTAGCGGGAGGGCCCCAGTACTTC.

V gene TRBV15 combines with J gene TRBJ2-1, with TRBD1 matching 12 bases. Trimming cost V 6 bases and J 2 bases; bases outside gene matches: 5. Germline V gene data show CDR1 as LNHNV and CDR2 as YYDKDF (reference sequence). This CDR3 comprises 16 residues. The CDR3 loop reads CATSSGTGGPYNEQFF. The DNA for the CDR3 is TGTGCCACCAGTTCCGGGACAGGGGGCCCCTACAATGAGCAGTTCTTC.

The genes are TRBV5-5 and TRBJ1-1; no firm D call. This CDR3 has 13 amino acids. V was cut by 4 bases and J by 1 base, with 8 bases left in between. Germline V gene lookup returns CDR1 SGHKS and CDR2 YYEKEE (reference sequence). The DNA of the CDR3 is TGTGCCAGCAGCACCCGGAGGAACACTGAAGCTTTCTTT. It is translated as CASSTRRNTEAFF. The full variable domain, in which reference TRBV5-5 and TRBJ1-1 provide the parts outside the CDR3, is DAGVTQSPTHLIKTRGQQVTLRCSPISGHKSVSWYQQVLGQGPQFIFQYYEKEERGRGNFPDRFSARQFPNYSSELNVNALLLGDSALYLCASSTRRNTEAFFGQGTRLTVV.

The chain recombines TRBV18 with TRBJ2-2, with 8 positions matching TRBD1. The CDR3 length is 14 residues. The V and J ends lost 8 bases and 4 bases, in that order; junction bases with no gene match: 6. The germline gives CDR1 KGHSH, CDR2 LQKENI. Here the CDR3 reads CASVGTGGTGELFF. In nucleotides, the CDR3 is TGTGCCAGCGTAGGGACAGGAGGCACCGGGGAGCTGTTTTTT.

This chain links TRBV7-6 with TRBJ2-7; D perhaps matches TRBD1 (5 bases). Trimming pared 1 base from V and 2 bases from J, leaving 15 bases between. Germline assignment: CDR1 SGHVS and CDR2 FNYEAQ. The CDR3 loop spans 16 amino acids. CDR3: CASSLGRTRETYEQYF. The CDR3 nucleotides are TGTGCCAGCAGCTTAGGACGGACCAGGGAAACCTACGAGCAGTACTTC. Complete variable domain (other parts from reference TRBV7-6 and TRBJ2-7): GAGVSQSPRYKVTKRGQDVALRCDPISGHVSLYWYRQALGQGPEFLTYFNYEAQQDKSGLPNDRFSAERPEGSISTLTIQRTEQRDSAMYRCASSLGRTRETYEQYFGPGTRLTVT.

The CDR3 region is CASSQGPQNIQYF. CDR3 in DNA: TGTGCCAGCAGCCAGGGTCCGCAAAACATTCAGTACTTC. The chain employs TRBV28 and TRBJ2-4, with D perhaps matching TRBD1 (5 bases). Per the germline V gene, CDR1 is MDHEN and CDR2 is SYDVKM. Trimming removed 6 bases at V and 5 bases at J, with 11 bases between. This CDR3 has 13 amino acids.

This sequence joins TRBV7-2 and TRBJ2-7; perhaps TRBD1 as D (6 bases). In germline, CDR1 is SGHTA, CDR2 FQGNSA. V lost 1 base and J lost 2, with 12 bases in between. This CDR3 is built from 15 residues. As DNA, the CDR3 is TGTGCCAGCAGCTTAGGGCAGGGGCACCCCTACGAGCAGTACTTC. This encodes CASSLGQGHPYEQYF.

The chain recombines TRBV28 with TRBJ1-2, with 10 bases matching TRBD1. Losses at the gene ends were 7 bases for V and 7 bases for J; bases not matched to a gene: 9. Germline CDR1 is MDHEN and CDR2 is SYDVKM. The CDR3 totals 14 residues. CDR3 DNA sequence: TGTGCCAGCATGTGGGGGACAGGGGTGGGTGGCTACACCTTC. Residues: CASMWGTGVGGYTF.

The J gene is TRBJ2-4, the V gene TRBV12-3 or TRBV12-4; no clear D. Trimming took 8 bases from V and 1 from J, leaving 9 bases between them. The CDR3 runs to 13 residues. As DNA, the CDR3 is TGTGCCAGCTTTGCGTCTGCCAAAAACATTCAGTACTTC. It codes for CASFASAKNIQYF.

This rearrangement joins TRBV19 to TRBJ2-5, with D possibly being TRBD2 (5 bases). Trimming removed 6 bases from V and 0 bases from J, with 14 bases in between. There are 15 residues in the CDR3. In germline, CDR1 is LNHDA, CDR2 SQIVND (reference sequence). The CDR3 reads CASSPKRGYQETQYF. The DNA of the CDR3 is TGTGCCAGTAGCCCTAAACGGGGATACCAAGAGACCCAGTACTTC.

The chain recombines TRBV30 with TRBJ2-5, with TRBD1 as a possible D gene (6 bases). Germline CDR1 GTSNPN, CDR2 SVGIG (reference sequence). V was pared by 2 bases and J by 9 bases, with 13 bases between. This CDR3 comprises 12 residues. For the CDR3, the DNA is TGTGCCTGGAGTCCCACAGGGAGCTCCCAGTACTTC. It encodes CAWSPTGSSQYF.

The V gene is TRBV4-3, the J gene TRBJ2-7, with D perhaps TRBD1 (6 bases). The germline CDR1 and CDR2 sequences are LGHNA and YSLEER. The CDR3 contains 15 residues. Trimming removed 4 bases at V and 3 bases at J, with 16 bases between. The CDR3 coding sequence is TGCGCCAGCAGCCCCGGGGTGGGGGCATTCTACGAGCAGTACTTC. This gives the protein CASSPGVGAFYEQYF.